The 24 T cell receptor beta chains given below trace back to one sample, sequenced in a study of regulatory T cells in long-lasting Graves disease (dated by TCRdb to the early 2020s). The library was produced with multiplex PCR. TCRdb names Illumina HiSeq 4000 as the instrument used. TCR beta libraries were built with iRepertoire HTBI primers and Arm-PCR amplification of CDR3 regions. TCRdb itself trimmed the public reads at Q25 with fastp, ran MiXCR and retained productive beta chains. Every entry covers one CDR3 protein and lists the most common genes and DNA from its rows. A total of some 490,000 distinct CDR3 sequences appear in this sample, around 12% of them only once. The ten biggest clones cover over 7% of the sample. This specimen's time point label, per the study, means: newly diagnosed GD, antithyroid drugs for less than 3 months. For both TCR sequencing and RNA sequencing, RNA was extracted from PBMCs using TRIzol.

These sequences were also reported in another study, on T cells in Graves' hyperthyroidism and ophthalmopathy.

The sequences come from peripheral blood mononuclear cells (PBMCs), collected at new diagnosis, from a patient treated with antithyroid drugs. These TCRs come from a woman aged 25 to 39 with Graves disease. Donor details come from another sample of the same person, matched by shared clones.

As regards this clonotype: A read error is possible here, since a much larger clone lies one base away. V and J are TRBV28 and TRBJ2-5; weak D call: TRBD1 (5 bases). The CDR3 spans 14 residues. The germline V gene has CDR1 MDHEN and CDR2 SYDVKM. CDR3 sequence: CASSSRQIQETKYF. CDR3 DNA: TGTGCCAGCAGTTCTCGACAGATTCAAGAGACCAAGTACTTC.

As concerns this clonotype: Relative to the germline gene, one junction end is altered; a read error may explain this. The rearrangement joins TRBV28 to TRBJ1-1; D is possibly TRBD1 (5 bases). Germline CDR1 is MDHEN and CDR2 is SYDVKM. This CDR3 contains 17 residues. The CDR3 sequence: CASSLYARALGNPEAFF. CDR3 in DNA: TGTGCCAGCAGTTTATACGCCAGGGCGCTGGGGAACCCTGAAGCTTTCTTT. Supplemented by reference TRBV28 and TRBJ1-1, the full variable domain reads DVKVTQSSRYLVKRTGEKVFLECVQDMDHENMFWYRQDPGLGLRLIYFSYDVKMKEKGDIPEGYSVSREKKERFSLILESASTNQTSMYLCASSLYARALGNPEAFFGQGTRLTVV.

This clonotype was recorded at least ten times. The genes are TRBV7-2 and TRBJ2-7; D is unclear. Looked up from germline, CDR1 is SGHTA and CDR2 is FQGNSA. Trimming removed 0 bases from V and 5 bases from J, with 8 bases in between. The CDR3 is made up of 13 amino acids. The CDR3 nucleotides are TGTGCCAGCAGCTTAGCTTGGCAAAACGAGCAGTACTTC. Residues: CASSLAWQNEQYF.

This clonotype has at least ten counts. The rearrangement uses TRBV12-3 or TRBV12-4 and TRBJ2-5, with 12 nucleotides matching TRBD2. The CDR3 loop spans 15 amino acids. V lost 4 bases and J lost 4; bases outside the gene matches: 4. CDR3 sequence reads: CASSSTTSGRETQYF. The CDR3 DNA reads as TGTGCCAGCAGTTCTACGACTAGCGGGAGAGAGACCCAGTACTTC.

J is TRBJ1-3 and V is TRBV10-1, with D uncertain. Germline loops: CDR1 WNHNN, CDR2 SYGVQD (reference sequence). The CDR3 extends over 15 amino acids. The germline V and J ends were trimmed by 0 bases and 0 bases, with 6 bases remaining between them. DNA of the CDR3: TGCGCCAGCAGTGAGTCGGGTGACTCTGGAAACACCATATATTTT. This encodes CASSESGDSGNTIYF.

The CDR3, as DNA: TGTGCCAGCAGCCAAGCAAAAACGAAGTTAACAGAGTATAGCAATCAGCCCCAGCATTTT. Translated, it gives CASSQAKTKLTEYSNQPQHF. The chain employs TRBV3-1 and TRBJ1-5; unclear D gene. V was pared by 1 base and J by 0 bases, with 22 bases between. The CDR3 length is 20 residues. Germline CDR1 reads LGHDT; CDR2 reads YNNKEL (reference sequence).

V gene TRBV7-9 combines with J gene TRBJ2-5, with D possibly matching TRBD1 (6 bases). Germline-derived CDR1 and CDR2 are SEHNR and FQNEAQ (reference sequence). There are 16 residues in the CDR3. With 1 base removed from V and 1 base from J, the gap between germline ends came to 13 bases. CDR3 sequence (DNA): TGTGCCAGCAGCTTAGGGTGGGGGACATCCCAAGAGACCCAGTACTTC. This gives the protein CASSLGWGTSQETQYF.

This clonotype was picked up a small number of times. The rearrangement links TRBV20-1 to TRBJ2-7; 9 bases are a match to TRBD1. Per germline, CDR1 DFQATT and CDR2 SNEGSKA (reference sequence). The CDR3 runs to 15 residues. The junction had 11 bases not matched to a gene; V was cut back by 3 bases and J by 5 bases. The CDR3 region is CSASPPGQGVNEQYF. CDR3 bases: TGCAGTGCTAGTCCCCCGGGACAGGGAGTTAACGAGCAGTACTTC.

This clonotype was seen repeatedly, ten times or more. The V gene is TRBV30, the J gene TRBJ2-3; tentative D call: TRBD2 (6 bases). CDR3 length: 15 amino acids. Germline V lookup: CDR1 GTSNPN, CDR2 SVGIG (reference sequence). V gave up 7 bases and J gave up 0 bases, with 17 bases separating them. The CDR3 spells CAFMVGGTSTDTQYF. CDR3 coding DNA: TGTGCCTTCATGGTGGGGGGTACTAGCACAGATACGCAGTATTTT.

The sample holds a few counts of this clonotype. The chain combines TRBV4-1 with TRBJ2-1, with D tentatively TRBD2 (6 bases). The CDR3 sequence is 14 residues long. The V gene's germline CDR1 is MGHRA and CDR2 YSYEKL. V shed 2 bases and J shed 2 bases, with 7 bases lying between them. CDR3 protein: CASSQIAAYNEQFF. For the CDR3, the DNA is TGCGCCAGCAGCCAAATAGCGGCCTACAATGAGCAGTTCTTC.

This clonotype has only one observation. This rearrangement joins TRBV7-8 to TRBJ2-3; D remains unclear. Germline V CDR1 and CDR2: SGHVS, FQNEAQ. The CDR3 is made up of 16 amino acids. Trimming removed 1 base at V and 0 bases at J, with 11 bases between. CDR3 in amino acids: CASSLVVQASTDTQYF. CDR3 sequence (DNA): TGTGCCAGCAGCTTAGTCGTGCAAGCTAGCACAGATACGCAGTATTTT.

This chain joins TRBV9 and TRBJ2-7; TRBD2 might be the D (6 bases). The V end lost 0 bases, the J end lost 3 bases, and 7 bases lay between the germline ends. Germline V CDR1 and CDR2: SGDLS, YYNGEE. The CDR3 covers 13 residues. CDR3 nucleotides: TGTGCCAGCAGCGTAGAGGGACTCTACGAGCAGTACTTC. Translation: CASSVEGLYEQYF.

The sample holds many counts of this clonotype. The V gene is TRBV20-1, the J gene TRBJ1-5, with D perhaps matching TRBD1 (5 bases). This CDR3 is built from 15 residues. Germline assignment: CDR1 DFQATT and CDR2 SNEGSKA (reference sequence). The V end lost 5 bases, the J end lost 0 bases, and 14 bases lay between the germline ends. CDR3 DNA sequence: TGCAGTGCTCAGCCGATAGACAGTAGCAATCAGCCCCAGCATTTT. This sequence encodes CSAQPIDSSNQPQHF.

V gene TRBV11-2 combines with J gene TRBJ2-1; D possibly corresponds to TRBD2 (6 bases). Germline V lookup: CDR1 SGHAT, CDR2 FQNNGV. V was cut by 9 bases and J by 2 bases, with 17 bases left in between. The CDR3 sequence is 15 residues long. CDR3 bases: TGTGCCAGTCTCAACCTGCGGGGACCCTACAATGAGCAGTTCTTC. It specifies CASLNLRGPYNEQFF.

The sample holds many counts of this clonotype. The rearrangement uses TRBV14 and TRBJ2-7; D is unclear. Germline-derived CDR1 and CDR2 are SGHDN and FVKESK. The CDR3 runs 11 residues. V shed 1 base and J shed 5 bases, with 3 bases lying between them. DNA of the CDR3: TGTGCCAGCAGCCAAGCTCACGAGCAGTACTTC. As protein: CASSQAHEQYF. Full variable domain (remainder filled in from reference TRBV14 and TRBJ2-7): EAGVTQFPSHSVIEKGQTVTLRCDPISGHDNLYWYRRVMGKEIKFLLHFVKESKQDESGMPNNRFLAERTGGTYSTLKVQPAELEDSGVYFCASSQAHEQYFGPGTRLTVT.

The chain is built from TRBV5-1 and TRBJ2-5; 7 bases are shared with TRBD1. The CDR3 consists of 16 residues. With V trimmed by 0 bases and J by 4 bases, 9 bases remained unmatched. From germline, CDR1 is SGHRS and CDR2 YFSETQ. Here the CDR3 reads CASSLEGGEYGETQYF. The CDR3 coding sequence is TGCGCCAGCAGCTTGGAAGGGGGCGAATACGGAGAGACCCAGTACTTC.

A remark on this clonotype: A read error is possible here, since a much larger clone lies one base away. This chain uses TRBV11-2 with TRBJ1-6; 8 nucleotides align to TRBD1. After removal of 5 bases from V and 7 bases from J, the junction contained 7 bases not matched to a gene. Germline-derived CDR1 and CDR2 are SGHAT and FQNNGV. This CDR3 contains 15 residues. CDR3 loop: CASSPRTGMNSPLHF. DNA for the CDR3: TGTGCCAGCAGCCCCCGGACAGGGATGAATTCACCCCTCCACTTT.

This clonotype was counted ten times or more. The rearrangement links TRBV27 to TRBJ1-1; weak D call: TRBD1 (5 bases). Per germline, CDR1 MNHEY and CDR2 SMNVEV (reference sequence). V was trimmed by 6 bases and J by 1 base, leaving 9 bases between them. The CDR3 spans 13 residues. The CDR3 region has the DNA TGTGCCAGCAGGATAAGGGGGAACACTGAAGCTTTCTTT. This translates into CASRIRGNTEAFF.

This clonotype has at least ten counts. The J gene is TRBJ1-4, the V gene TRBV20-1; D is undetermined. V gave up 6 bases and J gave up 2 bases, with 10 bases separating them. The CDR3 sequence is 13 residues long. Germline V gene lookup returns CDR1 DFQATT and CDR2 SNEGSKA (reference sequence). DNA of the CDR3: TGCAGTGCCGGTGACCGTACTAATGAAAAACTGTTTTTT. It yields the protein CSAGDRTNEKLFF.

This clonotype was seen ten or more times. V is TRBV12-3 or TRBV12-4 and J is TRBJ2-7, with a tentative D call TRBD1 (6 bases). CDR3 length equals 16 residues. Trimming shortened V by 1 base and J by 4 bases, and 17 bases separated the two germline ends. DNA of the CDR3: TGTGCCAGCAGTTTAGGGGGGCCTAGCAGAAAATACGAGCAGTACTTC. Its protein product is CASSLGGPSRKYEQYF.

This clonotype has a handful of counts. The chain joins TRBV19 to TRBJ2-3; D may correspond to TRBD1 or TRBD2 (5 bases each). V was shortened by 5 bases and J by 1 base, with 10 bases between the two germline ends. The germline CDR1 and CDR2 sequences are LNHDA and SQIVND (reference sequence). CDR3 length: 14 residues. The CDR3 DNA reads as TGTGCCAGTAGTCGGGGCGTGGGCACAGATACGCAGTATTTT. Its translation: CASSRGVGTDTQYF.

This clonotype was counted a few times. The chain couples TRBV5-8 to TRBJ2-3, with 7 positions matching TRBD1. This CDR3 has 16 amino acids. The ends lost 7 bases at V and 1 base at J; junction bases unmatched: 12. Germline V gene data show CDR1 as SGHTS and CDR2 as YDEGEE. Here the CDR3 reads CASPDRVGVRTDTQYF. The CDR3 nucleotides read TGTGCCAGCCCCGACAGGGTGGGTGTTCGCACAGATACGCAGTATTTT.

Only a few counts were recorded for this clonotype. The chain combines TRBV6-2 or TRBV6-3 with TRBJ1-1; 8 bases line up with TRBD1. The J segment lost 5 bases and the V segment lost 6 bases, leaving 8 bases of the junction unmatched. This CDR3 has 14 residues. Germline V CDR1 and CDR2: MNHEY, SVGEGT. The CDR3 DNA sequence: TGTGCCAGCAGGGAGCGACAGGGGACAACTGAAGCTTTCTTT. Translated: CASRERQGTTEAFF.

This clonotype showed up just a few times. The chain couples TRBV18 to TRBJ1-1; D not resolved. CDR1 and CDR2 (germline): KGHSH, LQKENI. The CDR3 extends over 14 amino acids. V lost 2 bases to trimming and J lost 1 base, with 8 bases between them. The CDR3 here is CASSPWKGNTEAFF. As DNA, the CDR3 is TGTGCCAGCTCACCATGGAAGGGGAACACTGAAGCTTTCTTT.